Included here is one T cell receptor (beta chain) sequence, with context. The CDR3 sequence is 14 residues long. CDR1 and CDR2 from the germline V gene are LNHNV and YYDKDF (reference sequence). Losses at the gene ends were 2 bases for V and 3 bases for J; bases not matched to a gene: 4. The sample belongs to a study of blood T cell repertoires in COVID-19. For the study at large: The samples span acute and convalescent COVID-19 from the United States, Italy and Spain. Sources were T cells, B-cell-depleted T cells, or PBMCs; the material itself was cDNA or gDNA.

Sequencing used immunoSEQ multiplex PCR; TCRdb keeps in-frame clones, though not all of them. The data show about 15,000 clones, 85% to 95% seen once. This chain links TRBV15 with TRBJ2-7, with TRBD1 matching over 7 bases. The material sequenced was peripheral blood. The clonotype originates from a human donor with active COVID-19. The donor label of this sample is uncertain. The CDR3 coding sequence is TGTGCCACCAGCAGAACTGACAGGGACTACGAGCAGTACTTC. This encodes CATSRTDRDYEQYF.